In this sample, the clone carrying this T cell receptor beta chain turned up a few times. The hyperthyroidism was newly diagnosed and had lasted under 2 months; the patients were aged 18 to 65. Cells are PBMCs isolated from more than 8.5 ml of fresh blood. Researchers took RNA transcripts and amplified the TCR beta CDR3 regions from them. HTBI primers were used for first-round RT-PCR of the TCR CDR3. TCRdb passed the multiplex PCR reads through MiXCR, listing each CDR3 protein once. The sample gives about 560,000 distinct CDR3 sequences, around 17% of which show up once; 15% to 20% is in the top ten. This record belongs to a study of T cells in Graves' hyperthyroidism and ophthalmopathy. Overall study context: Peripheral blood was drawn at first diagnosis, prior to all treatment.

V lost 4 bases, J lost 0 bases, and 4 bases stayed unmatched. The germline CDR1 and CDR2 sequences are SGHRS and YFSETQ. The CDR3 spans 15 residues. Material: blood. The chain joins TRBV5-1 to TRBJ1-5; 7 bases align to TRBD1. The receptor was derived from a woman younger than 35 with Graves' hyperthyroidism. CDR3 protein: CASSPGQLSNQPQHF. CDR3 nucleotide sequence: TGCGCCAGCAGCCCGGGACAGCTTAGCAATCAGCCCCAGCATTTT. The whole variable domain, filled in from reference TRBV5-1 and TRBJ1-5, reads KAGVTQTPRYLIKTRGQQVTLSCSPISGHRSVSWYQQTPGQGLQFLFEYFSETQRNKGNFPGRFSGRQFSNSRSEMNVSTLELGDSALYLCASSPGQLSNQPQHFGDGTRLSIL.